This record covers a single TCR beta chain. The TCRbeta library incorporated unique molecular identifiers. MiXCR, run by TCRdb on the PCR reads, gives a single entry per CDR3 protein. The sample gives 250,000 to 300,000 distinct CDR3 sequences, 9.5% to 10% of which show up once; roughly a tenth is in the top ten. V lost 4 bases, J lost 6 bases, and 18 bases lay in between. Germline CDR1 SGHRS, CDR2 YFSETQ. The CDR3 totals 15 residues. This entry is derived from a study of T-cell reconstitution after alpha-beta-depleted transplantation in children. The specimen was PBMCs from the stem cell graft donor, collected from the stem cell graft. The chain couples TRBV5-1 to TRBJ2-3; TRBD2 might be the D (6 bases). This receptor was taken from a human donor who donated a stem cell graft to a child with SCID. In DNA form, the CDR3 reads TGCGCCAGCAGCCCCCCGCGGGATAGCCCGGATACGCAGTATTTT. The encoded protein is CASSPPRDSPDTQYF.